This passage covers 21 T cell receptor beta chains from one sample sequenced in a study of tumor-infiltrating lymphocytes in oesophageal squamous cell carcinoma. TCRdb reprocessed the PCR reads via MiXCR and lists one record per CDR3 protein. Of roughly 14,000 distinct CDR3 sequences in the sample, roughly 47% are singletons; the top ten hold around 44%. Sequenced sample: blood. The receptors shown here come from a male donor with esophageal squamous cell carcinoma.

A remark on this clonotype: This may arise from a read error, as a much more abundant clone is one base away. Here the CDR3 reads CASSLGGNTGELYF. The CDR3 region has the DNA TGTGCCAGCAGCTTGGGGGGGAACACCGGGGAGCTGTATTTT. The chain combines TRBV5-4 with TRBJ2-3; the D gene could be TRBD1 or TRBD2 (5 bases each). There are 14 residues in the CDR3. Trimming pared 0 bases from V and 14 bases from J, leaving 19 bases between. In germline, CDR1 is SGHNT, CDR2 YYREEE (reference sequence).

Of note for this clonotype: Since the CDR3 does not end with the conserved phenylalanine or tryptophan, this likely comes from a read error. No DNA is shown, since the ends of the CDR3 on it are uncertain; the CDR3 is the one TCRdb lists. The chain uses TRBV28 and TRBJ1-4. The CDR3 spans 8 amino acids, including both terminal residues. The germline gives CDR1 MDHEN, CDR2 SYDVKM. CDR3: CASRSLES.

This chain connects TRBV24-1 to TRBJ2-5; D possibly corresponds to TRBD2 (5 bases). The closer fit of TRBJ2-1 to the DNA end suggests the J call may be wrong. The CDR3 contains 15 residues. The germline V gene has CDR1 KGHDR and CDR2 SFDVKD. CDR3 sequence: CATSRGMGAGNEQFF. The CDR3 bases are TGTGCCACCAGTCGGGGAATGGGCGCTGGCAATGAGCAGTTCTTC.

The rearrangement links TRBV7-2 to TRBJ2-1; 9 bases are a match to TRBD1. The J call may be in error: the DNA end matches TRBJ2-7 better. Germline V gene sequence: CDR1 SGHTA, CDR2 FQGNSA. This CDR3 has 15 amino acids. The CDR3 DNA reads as TGTGCCAGCAGCTTCAGGGGGACAGGGAGTTACGAGCAGTACTTC. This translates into CASSFRGTGSYEQYF.

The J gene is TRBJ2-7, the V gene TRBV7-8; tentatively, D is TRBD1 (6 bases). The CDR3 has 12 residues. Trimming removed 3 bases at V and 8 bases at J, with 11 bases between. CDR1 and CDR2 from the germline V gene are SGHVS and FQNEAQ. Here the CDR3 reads CASSLDSHKQYF. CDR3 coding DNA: TGTGCCAGCAGCTTGGACAGTCACAAGCAGTACTTC.

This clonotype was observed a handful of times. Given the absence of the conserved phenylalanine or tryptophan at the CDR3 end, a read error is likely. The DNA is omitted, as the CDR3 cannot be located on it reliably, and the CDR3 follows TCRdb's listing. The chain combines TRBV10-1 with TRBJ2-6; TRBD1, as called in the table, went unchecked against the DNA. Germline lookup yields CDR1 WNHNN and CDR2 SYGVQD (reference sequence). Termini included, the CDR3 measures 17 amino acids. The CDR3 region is CASQKAGDGTDTQYFGA.

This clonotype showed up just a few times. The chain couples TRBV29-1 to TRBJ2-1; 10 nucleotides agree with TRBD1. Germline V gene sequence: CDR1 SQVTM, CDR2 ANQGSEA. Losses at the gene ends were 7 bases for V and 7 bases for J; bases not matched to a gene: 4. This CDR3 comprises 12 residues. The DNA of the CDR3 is TGCAGCGCCAGGACAGGGGGGAATGAGCAGTTCTTC. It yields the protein CSARTGGNEQFF.

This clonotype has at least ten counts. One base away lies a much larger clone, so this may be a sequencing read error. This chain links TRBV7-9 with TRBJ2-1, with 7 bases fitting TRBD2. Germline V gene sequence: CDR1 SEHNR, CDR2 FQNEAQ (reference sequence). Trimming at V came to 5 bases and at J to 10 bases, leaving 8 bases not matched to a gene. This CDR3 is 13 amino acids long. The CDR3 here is CASSSGTFYEQFF. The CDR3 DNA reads TGTGCCAGCAGCAGCGGGACTTTCTACGAGCAGTTCTTC.

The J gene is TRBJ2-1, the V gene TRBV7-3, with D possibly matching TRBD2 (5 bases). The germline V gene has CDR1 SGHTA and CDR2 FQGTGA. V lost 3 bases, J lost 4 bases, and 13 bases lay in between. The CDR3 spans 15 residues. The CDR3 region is CASSLEADTYNEQFF. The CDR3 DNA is TGTGCCAGCAGCTTGGAAGCGGATACGTACAATGAGCAGTTCTTC.

The CDR3 loop is CASKISVTTDTQYF. CDR3 nucleotide sequence: TGCGCCAGCAAGATCAGCGTTACCACAGATACGCAGTATTTT. This chain links TRBV10-2 with TRBJ2-3; D not resolved. Trimming took 7 bases from V and 2 from J, leaving 13 bases between them. Germline CDR1 and CDR2: WSHSY and SAAADI. The CDR3 sequence is 14 residues long.

For the CDR3, the DNA is TGTGCCAGCAGCTCAGGGTTCACAGATACGCAGTATTTT. Translation gives CASSSGFTDTQYF. J is TRBJ2-3 and V is TRBV7-6; the D gene is possibly TRBD1 (5 bases). Per germline, CDR1 SGHVS and CDR2 FNYEAQ. The V end was cut by 4 bases, the J end by 2 bases, with 7 bases between. There are 13 residues in the CDR3.

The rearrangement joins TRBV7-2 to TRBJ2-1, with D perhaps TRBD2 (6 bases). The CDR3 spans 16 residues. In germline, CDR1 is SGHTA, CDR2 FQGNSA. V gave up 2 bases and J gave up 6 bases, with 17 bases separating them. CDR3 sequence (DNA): TGTGCCAGCAGCTTATTGGCCGGGGGAGGAGCCAATGAGCAGTTCTTC. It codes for CASSLLAGGGANEQFF. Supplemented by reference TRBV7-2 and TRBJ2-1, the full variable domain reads GAGVSQSPSNKVTEKGKDVELRCDPISGHTALYWYRQSLGQGLEFLIYFQGNSAPDKSGLPSDRFSAERTGGSVSTLTIQRTQQEDSAVYLCASSLLAGGGANEQFFGPGTRLTVL.

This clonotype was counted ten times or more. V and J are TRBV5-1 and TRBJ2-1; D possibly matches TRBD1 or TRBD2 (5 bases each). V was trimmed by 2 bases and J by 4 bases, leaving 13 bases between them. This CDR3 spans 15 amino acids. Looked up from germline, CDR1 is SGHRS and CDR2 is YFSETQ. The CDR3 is CASSLVPGPYNEQFF. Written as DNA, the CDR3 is TGCGCCAGCAGCTTAGTCCCGGGACCATACAATGAGCAGTTCTTC.

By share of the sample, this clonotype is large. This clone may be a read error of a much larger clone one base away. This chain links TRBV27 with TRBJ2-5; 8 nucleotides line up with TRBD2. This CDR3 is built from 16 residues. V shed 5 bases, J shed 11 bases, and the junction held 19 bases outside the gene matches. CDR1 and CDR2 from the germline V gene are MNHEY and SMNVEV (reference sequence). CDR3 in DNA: TGTGCCAGCAGTCTCACTAGCGGAGCACTCTACAATGAGCAGTACTTC. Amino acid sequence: CASSLTSGALYNEQYF.

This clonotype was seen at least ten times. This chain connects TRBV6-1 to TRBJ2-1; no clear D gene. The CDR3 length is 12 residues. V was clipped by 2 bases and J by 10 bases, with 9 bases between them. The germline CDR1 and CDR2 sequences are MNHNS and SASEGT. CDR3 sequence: CASSELLLEQFF. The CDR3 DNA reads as TGTGCCAGCAGTGAACTGTTGTTGGAGCAGTTCTTC.

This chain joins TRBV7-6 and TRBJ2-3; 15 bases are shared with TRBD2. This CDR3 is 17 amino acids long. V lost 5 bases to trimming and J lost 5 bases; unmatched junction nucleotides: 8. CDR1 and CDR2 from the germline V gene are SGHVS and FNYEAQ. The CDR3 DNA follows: TGTGCCAGCAGCCGGACTAGCGGGGGGGCTTTTATAGATACGCAGTATTTT. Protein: CASSRTSGGAFIDTQYF.

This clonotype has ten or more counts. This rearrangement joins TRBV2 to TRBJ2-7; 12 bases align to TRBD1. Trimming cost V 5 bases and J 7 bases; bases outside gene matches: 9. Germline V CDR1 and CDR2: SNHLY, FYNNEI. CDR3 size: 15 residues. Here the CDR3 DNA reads TGTGCCAGCAGTCCTAGCCGGGACAGGGGGCAAGAGCAGTACTTC. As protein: CASSPSRDRGQEQYF.

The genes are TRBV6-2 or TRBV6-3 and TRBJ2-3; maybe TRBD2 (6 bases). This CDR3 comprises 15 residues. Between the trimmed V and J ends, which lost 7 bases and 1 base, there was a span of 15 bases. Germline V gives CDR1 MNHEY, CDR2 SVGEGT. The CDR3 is CASTARRGRTDTQYF. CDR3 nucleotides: TGTGCCAGCACCGCCCGGAGGGGACGCACAGATACGCAGTATTTT.

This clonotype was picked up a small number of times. The CDR3 DNA reads TGTGCCAGCAGGGGGACTAGGGGTTACAATGAGCAGTTCTTC. Protein product: CASRGTRGYNEQFF. V usage is TRBV12-3 or TRBV12-4 and J usage is TRBJ2-1; 8 bases align to TRBD2. The junction had 5 bases not matched to a gene; V was cut back by 6 bases and J by 4 bases. The CDR3 is 14 residues long.

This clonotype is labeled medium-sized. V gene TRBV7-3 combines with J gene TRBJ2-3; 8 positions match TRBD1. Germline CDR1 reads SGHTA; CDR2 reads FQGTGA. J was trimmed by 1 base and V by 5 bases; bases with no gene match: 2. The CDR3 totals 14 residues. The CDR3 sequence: CASSPGGGTDTQYF. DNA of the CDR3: TGTGCCAGCAGCCCAGGGGGCGGCACAGATACGCAGTATTTT. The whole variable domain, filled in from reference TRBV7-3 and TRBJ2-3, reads GAGVSQTPSNKVTEKGKYVELRCDPISGHTALYWYRQSLGQGPEFLIYFQGTGAADDSGLPNDRFFAVRPEGSVSTLKIQRTERGDSAVYLCASSPGGGTDTQYFGPGTRLTVL.

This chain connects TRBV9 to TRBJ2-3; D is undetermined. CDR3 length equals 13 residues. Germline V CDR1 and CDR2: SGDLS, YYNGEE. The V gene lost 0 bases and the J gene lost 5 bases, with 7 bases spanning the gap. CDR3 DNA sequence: TGTGCCAGCAGCGTAGGGGTTAGAGATACGCAGTATTTT. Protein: CASSVGVRDTQYF.